This T cell receptor (beta chain) came from a study of blood T cells in healthy people across ages. Study in general: About one barcoded beta molecule per two T cells was the capture yield of template switching. Findings and limits, study-wide: Possibly, changes in expanded clonotypes were confounded because donor CMV status was unknown.

Of note for this clonotype: Its matching antigen is unknown.

Sample-barcoded 5' priming and a J-beta primer mix drove a second PCR of about 7 to 12 cycles. TCRdb re-derived calls from the 5' RACE reads in MiXCR, one entry per CDR3 protein. The sample lists around 710,000 distinct CDR3 sequences; 40% to 45% were seen once. Sequencing used blood. This sequence was found in a woman aged 60-75 years in good health.

CDR3: CSAREGRVNYEQYF. CDR3 bases: TGCAGTGCTAGAGAGGGCAGGGTTAACTACGAGCAGTACTTC. The chain combines TRBV20-1 with TRBJ2-4; possible D gene TRBD1, 5 bases. The end of the DNA is better explained by TRBJ2-7, so the J call may be wrong. The CDR3 extends over 14 amino acids. Per germline, CDR1 DFQATT and CDR2 SNEGSKA (reference sequence).